This entry lists 3 T cell receptor beta chains sequenced from one sample in a study of regulatory T cells in long-lasting Graves disease. Construction of the TCR beta libraries employed iRepertoire HTBI primers in conjunction with Arm-PCR of CDR3 regions. TCRdb reprocessed the multiplex PCR reads with MiXCR, giving one entry per CDR3 protein. This sample has 650,000 to 700,000 distinct CDR3 sequences, with 30% found just once. The time point was: persistent/refractory GD, antithyroid drugs over 5 years with positive TRAb. TCR sequences were obtained from RNA taken from PBMCs. This specimen was peripheral blood mononuclear cells (PBMCs), taken when the disease was refractory, from a patient treated with antithyroid drugs. The source of these receptors is a female donor with Graves disease.

V and J are TRBV5-1 and TRBJ1-2; D uncertain. Germline V gives CDR1 SGHRS, CDR2 YFSETQ. V lost 0 bases to trimming and J lost 6 bases, with 15 bases between them. This CDR3 has 15 residues. The DNA of the CDR3 is TGCGCCAGCAGCTTGGTCGGGAGGAGTGAAAATGGCTACACCTTC. It codes for CASSLVGRSENGYTF.

This chain connects TRBV5-1 to TRBJ2-7, with D perhaps matching TRBD1 (6 bases). The length of the CDR3 is 15 residues. The germline V and J ends were trimmed by 0 bases and 2 bases, with 12 bases remaining between them. Germline assignment: CDR1 SGHRS and CDR2 YFSETQ. Here the CDR3 reads CASSLGTGQPYEQYF. In nucleotides, the CDR3 is TGCGCCAGCAGCTTGGGGACGGGACAACCCTACGAGCAGTACTTC.

This clonotype showed up just a few times. The V and J genes are TRBV18 and TRBJ2-7; no firm D call. The germline gives CDR1 KGHSH, CDR2 LQKENI. V lost 6 bases and J 3 bases, leaving 12 bases between the germline ends. CDR3 size: 13 residues. The CDR3 sequence is CASSDGPNYEQYF. The CDR3 DNA sequence: TGTGCCAGCTCGGACGGACCAAACTACGAGCAGTACTTC.